This entry lists 11 T cell receptor beta chains sequenced from one sample in a study of blood T cell repertoires in COVID-19. The data were produced by immunoSEQ multiplex PCR, yet TCRdb's version contains in-frame clones alone and is incomplete. The sample lists roughly 340,000 clones, 90% to 95% seen once, with roughly 3.4% in the top ten. Source material: peripheral blood. All receptors come from a woman aged 18-30 years who had recovered from COVID-19.

Here the CDR3 reads CASSGTGVRIMNTEAFF. The CDR3 region has the DNA TGTGCCAGCAGTGGCACAGGGGTCCGCATTATGAACACTGAAGCTTTCTTT. The chain is built from TRBV25-1 and TRBJ1-1, with 7 bases matching TRBD1. The CDR3 contains 17 residues. The junction had 11 bases not matched to a gene; V was cut back by 4 bases and J by 0 bases. The germline gives CDR1 MGHDK, CDR2 SYGVNS.

This rearrangement joins TRBV7-9 to TRBJ2-7, with 7 bases matching TRBD2. CDR3 length: 13 amino acids. The junction had 1 base not matched to a gene; V was cut back by 1 base and J by 4 bases. Germline CDR1 SEHNR, CDR2 FQNEAQ (reference sequence). Written as DNA, the CDR3 is TGTGCCAGCAGCTTAGGGGAGGGTTACGAGCAGTACGTC. This translates into CASSLGEGYEQYV.

The gene calls are TRBV19 and TRBJ1-2; 9 positions match TRBD1. This CDR3 has 13 residues. V shed 7 bases and J 3 bases; nucleotides not matched to a gene: 3. Germline CDR1 and CDR2: LNHDA and SQIVND (reference sequence). The CDR3 nucleotides read TGTGCCAGTACCGGGACAGGGTACTATGGCTACACCTTC. Protein sequence: CASTGTGYYGYTF.

The V call is TRBV27, the J call TRBJ2-1; maybe TRBD2 (5 bases). The V end was cut by 2 bases, the J end by 8 bases, with 10 bases between. CDR3 length: 13 residues. Germline V lookup: CDR1 MNHEY, CDR2 SMNVEV (reference sequence). Here the CDR3 DNA reads TGTGCCAGCAGTTTACGGATCGGGGATGAGCAGTTCTTC. It codes for CASSLRIGDEQFF.

The genes are TRBV7-2 and TRBJ2-5, with 7 bases aligning to TRBD2. This CDR3 spans 16 amino acids. V gave up 4 bases and J gave up 5 bases; unmatched junction bases: 13. Germline assignment: CDR1 SGHTA and CDR2 FQGNSA. The CDR3 sequence: CASSSGAEAGRETQYF. The CDR3 bases are TGTGCCAGCAGCTCTGGTGCGGAAGCGGGAAGGGAGACCCAGTACTTC.

The rearrangement joins TRBV20-1 to TRBJ1-2; D gene unclear. Per the germline V gene, CDR1 is DFQATT and CDR2 is SNEGSKA (reference sequence). The CDR3 length is 12 residues. Deletions cut 3 bases from V and 4 bases from J, with 9 bases between. CDR3 sequence: CSASQNSYGYTF. Written as DNA, the CDR3 is TGCAGTGCTAGTCAGAACAGCTATGGCTACACCTTC.

The V and J genes are TRBV19 and TRBJ1-2; 7 bases match TRBD1. V dropped 1 base and J dropped 6; count of bases not matched to a gene: 8. Germline CDR1 LNHDA, CDR2 SQIVND (reference sequence). The CDR3 is made up of 15 amino acids. Here the CDR3 reads CASSIVLGGGDGYTF. CDR3 nucleotides: TGTGCCAGTAGTATAGTGCTAGGGGGCGGGGATGGCTACACCTTC.

V is TRBV28 and J is TRBJ2-3; TRBD2 agrees at 11 bases. In germline, CDR1 is MDHEN, CDR2 SYDVKM. Trimming cost V 6 bases and J 5 bases; bases outside gene matches: 22. The CDR3 is 20 amino acids. The CDR3 spells CASSTRQGKNSGRALDTQYF. CDR3 coding DNA: TGTGCCAGCAGCACCCGACAGGGGAAAAATAGCGGGAGGGCCCTAGATACGCAGTATTTT. The full variable domain, with the rest looked up from reference TRBV28 and TRBJ2-3, is DVKVTQSSRYLVKRTGEKVFLECVQDMDHENMFWYRQDPGLGLRLIYFSYDVKMKEKGDIPEGYSVSREKKERFSLILESASTNQTSMYLCASSTRQGKNSGRALDTQYFGPGTRLTVL.

V gene TRBV7-9 combines with J gene TRBJ2-3; D possibly corresponds to TRBD1 (5 bases). The CDR3 contains 16 residues. The germline V and J ends were trimmed by 1 base and 4 bases, with 15 bases remaining between them. Germline V gene sequence: CDR1 SEHNR, CDR2 FQNEAQ (reference sequence). The CDR3 region is CASSLVAGSRSDTQYF. The CDR3 nucleotides read TGTGCCAGCAGCTTAGTGGCAGGGTCTAGGTCAGATACGCAGTATTTT.

The gene calls are TRBV9 and TRBJ2-1; 7 nucleotides match TRBD2. The CDR3 sequence is 15 residues long. J gave up 3 bases and V 3 bases, and 6 bases lay outside the gene matches. From germline, CDR1 is SGDLS and CDR2 YYNGEE. The CDR3 nucleotides read TGTGCCAGCAGCGCGTCTAGCGGAGGCTACAATGAGCAGTTCTTC. Encoded protein: CASSASSGGYNEQFF.

This clone was observed a single time. V usage is TRBV19 and J usage is TRBJ1-2; the D gene is possibly TRBD1 (6 bases). Trimming removed 6 bases at V and 4 bases at J, with 12 bases between. Germline lookup yields CDR1 LNHDA and CDR2 SQIVND (reference sequence). CDR3 length equals 13 residues. CDR3 loop: CASRQTGVYGYTF. Written as DNA, the CDR3 is TGTGCCAGTAGACAGACAGGCGTCTATGGCTACACCTTC.